Below are 4 T cell receptor beta chains sequenced from a single sample in a study of cytomegalovirus exposure and HLA in healthy donors. The protocol was immunoSEQ multiplex PCR, while the TCRdb copy is restricted to in-frame clones and leaves out a portion. Among about 120,000 clones listed, about 96% were seen once. Source material: PBMCs. The receptor source for this set is a man between 18 and 35 years old in good health and CMV-seronegative.

This clone was seen a few times. V and J are TRBV4-1 and TRBJ2-1, with no clear D. Per germline, CDR1 MGHRA and CDR2 YSYEKL. The CDR3 spans 12 residues. V lost 4 bases and J lost 4, with 5 bases in between. CDR3 in DNA: TGCGCCAGCAGCCTCCATTACAATGAGCAGTTCTTC. Translated: CASSLHYNEQFF.

The chain has TRBV7-2 and TRBJ2-7; 8 bases are shared with TRBD2. CDR3 length: 14 residues. Germline trimming cut 5 bases from V and 2 bases from J; bases unmatched to any gene: 5. Germline-derived CDR1 and CDR2 are SGHTA and FQGNSA. CDR3: CASSKTSVPYEQYF. The CDR3 DNA follows: TGTGCCAGCAGCAAGACTAGCGTTCCCTACGAGCAGTACTTC.

This rearrangement joins TRBV11-2 to TRBJ2-1; the D gene is possibly TRBD2 (6 bases). Deletions cut 0 bases from V and 0 bases from J, with 9 bases between. CDR3 length equals 16 residues. Germline CDR1 is SGHAT and CDR2 is FQNNGV. CDR3 bases: TGTGCCAGCAGCTTAGAGTTCGGGAGCTCCTACAATGAGCAGTTCTTC. Its translation: CASSLEFGSSYNEQFF.

The chain has TRBV11-3 and TRBJ2-5, with 13 bases that match TRBD2. The CDR3 totals 14 residues. Germline loops: CDR1 SGHNT, CDR2 YENEEA. V shed 3 bases and J 5 bases; nucleotides not matched to a gene: 0. This CDR3 is CASSLGLAGETQYF. The CDR3 DNA sequence: TGTGCCAGCAGCTTGGGACTAGCGGGGGAGACCCAGTACTTC.